These T cell receptor beta chains were read from a single sample in a study of CD8 T cells in Susac syndrome. TCRdb called the immunoSEQ multiplex PCR reads again in MiXCR, with one record for every CDR3 protein. The data show about 80,000 distinct CDR3 sequences, with roughly 93% seen just once and about 0.3% held by the top ten. Sequencing was performed on CD8+ T cells from PBMCs. These receptors all come from a human donor in good health. The CDR3 runs from the conserved cysteine through the conserved F or W. The D gene is left open where the match is weak. Expanded clones get a size class; other rows say once, few or many, or leave the size out.

len	abundance	v_gene	d_gene	j_gene	CDR3nt	CDR3aa
13	once	TRBV27	.	TRBJ1-5	TGTGCCAGCAGTAAAGGGACCAATCAGCCCCAGCATTTT	CASSKGTNQPQHF
17	.	TRBV5-4	TRBD2	TRBJ2-1	TGTGCCAGCAGCTATTCTACTATAGCGGGAGGCTACAATGAGCAGTTCTTC	CASSYSTIAGGYNEQFF
13	.	TRBV9	.	TRBJ2-1	TGTGCCAGCAGCGTAGATGGAGGAACTGAGCAGTTCTTC	CASSVDGGTEQFF
12	.	TRBV12-5	.	TRBJ2-1	TGTGCTAGTGGAGAGGGGTTTAATGAGCAGTTCTTC	CASGEGFNEQFF
15	once	TRBV6-4	TRBD2	TRBJ2-3	TGTGCCAGCAGTGAGGCGGGAGGCACCACAGATACGCAGTATTTT	CASSEAGGTTDTQYF
14	.	TRBV7-9	TRBD2	TRBJ2-3	TGTGCCAGCGGACTAGCGGGGGGCACAGATACGCAGTATTTT	CASGLAGGTDTQYF
15	.	TRBV3-1	.	TRBJ1-6	TGTGCCAGCAGCCAAGTCAGTTTCGGGGATTCACCCCTCCACTTT	CASSQVSFGDSPLHF
12	.	TRBV28	TRBD1	TRBJ2-5	TGTGCCAGCGCAGGGGGTTGGGAGACCCAGTACTTC	CASAGGWETQYF
10	.	TRBV2	.	TRBJ1-2	TGTGCCAGCAGTGACAGCTCCTACACCTTC	CASSDSSYTF
14	.	TRBV7-2	.	TRBJ2-3	TGTGCCAGCAGCAACAGGGTATTAACAGATACGCAGTATTTT	CASSNRVLTDTQYF
13	.	TRBV2	.	TRBJ2-3	TGTGCCAGCAGGGGGCCCCGAGGGGATACGCAGTATTTT	CASRGPRGDTQYF
15	.	TRBV9	TRBD1	TRBJ2-1	TGTGCCAGCAGCGTCCCGGGACAGGGCTACAATGAGCAGTTCTTC	CASSVPGQGYNEQFF
14	.	TRBV6-2/TRBV6-3	.	TRBJ2-3	TGTGCCAGCAGTTGGGCCGGGAACACAGATACGCAGTATTTT	CASSWAGNTDTQYF
16	.	TRBV20-1	.	TRBJ1-6	TGCAGTGCTAGAGGGGCAGTAAGCTCCTATAATTCACCCCTCCACTTT	CSARGAVSSYNSPLHF
14	.	TRBV4-1	.	TRBJ2-5	TGCGCCAGCAGCCAAGCGGGTCTGGGAGAGACCCAGTACTTC	CASSQAGLGETQYF
19	.	TRBV12-3/TRBV12-4	.	TRBJ2-1	TGTGCCAGCAGTTTCATCATAAGGGCAGAATTTTCGGATTACAATGAGCAGTTCTTC	CASSFIIRAEFSDYNEQFF
14	once	TRBV7-9	.	TRBJ1-4	TGTGCCAGCAGCGCCGGACAGAGGGGTGAAAAACTGTTTTTT	CASSAGQRGEKLFF
15	.	TRBV20-1	TRBD1	TRBJ1-5	TGCAGTGCTCCCCGGACAGGGCTCTACAATCAGCCCCAGCATTTT	CSAPRTGLYNQPQHF
16	.	TRBV9	.	TRBJ2-6	TGTGCCAGCAGCCAAGGTTGGGTCTCTGGGGCCAACGTCCTGACTTTC	CASSQGWVSGANVLTF